Listed here are 26 T cell receptor beta chains from one sample, sequenced in a study of metastatic and nonmetastatic thyroid tumors (dated by TCRdb to 2018 to 2021). No patient had received any treatment before thyroid surgery. Preparation of the library involved PCR. Sequencing used an Illumina HiSeq 4000. TCRdb reanalyzed the raw reads on its own, using fastp at Q25 for trimming and MiXCR for clone calling, and kept in-frame beta chains. Present in this sample are about 40,000 clones, over 15% of which were seen just once. The top ten clones comprise approximately 15% of the sample. The sample taken for sequencing was tumor tissue. These receptors all come from a female donor with papillary thyroid cancer or a benign thyroid nodule (not recorded which). Some clones in this sample may be carry-over from other donors' samples.

At least ten counts were recorded for this clone. Other DNA variants within this sample encode the same CDR3. The chain employs TRBV29-1 and TRBJ1-1, with a possible D match to TRBD1 (5 bases). Trimming stripped 4 bases from V and 6 bases from J, with 15 bases between. The CDR3 totals 13 residues. CDR1 is SQVTM and CDR2 is ANQGSEA in the germline V gene. The CDR3 DNA reads as TGCAGCGTTGTGTCCGGACAATGGGCTGAAGCTTTCTTT. It encodes CSVVSGQWAEAFF.

This clone was seen many times. A much larger clone differs by one base, so this may be a read error. The sample holds other DNA sequences that translate to the same CDR3. The chain has TRBV7-9 and TRBJ2-7, with 8 bases lining up with TRBD2. Germline values: CDR1 SEHNR, CDR2 FQNEAQ (reference sequence). Trimming cost V 6 bases and J 0 bases; bases outside gene matches: 4. The length of the CDR3 is 14 residues. The CDR3 region is CASRRLAGSYEQYF. In DNA form, the CDR3 reads TGTGCCAGCAGGCGTCTAGCGGGCTCCTACGAGCAGTACTTC.

Concerning this clone: A much larger clonotype is one base distant, so this may be a read error. Additional DNA sequences in this sample encode the identical CDR3. The chain employs TRBV5-4 and TRBJ1-2; D gene uncertain. The length of the CDR3 is 11 residues. The germline gives CDR1 SGHNT, CDR2 YYREEE (reference sequence). The CDR3 loop reads CASSLGYGYTF. CDR3 nucleotides: TGTGCCAGCAGCTTGGGTTATGGATACACCTTC. The full variable domain, completed using reference TRBV5-4 and TRBJ1-2, is ETGVTQSPTHLIKTRGQQVTLRCSSQSGHNTVSWYQQALGQGPQFIFQYYREEENGRGNFPPRFSGLQFPNYSSELNVNALELDDSALYLCASSLGYGYTFGSGTRLTVV.

This clone came up many times. The CDR3 sequence: CASSQVPSAVNSGANVLTF. CDR3 DNA sequence: TGTGCCAGCAGCCAAGTTCCCTCGGCGGTTAACTCTGGGGCCAACGTCCTGACTTTC. The chain links TRBV14 to TRBJ2-6, with D unresolved. V was pared by 1 base and J by 0 bases, with 16 bases between. Germline V gene data show CDR1 as SGHDN and CDR2 as FVKESK. The CDR3 extends over 19 amino acids.

This clone has at least ten counts. The rearrangement joins TRBV24-1 to TRBJ2-1, with no clear D. CDR1 is KGHDR and CDR2 is SFDVKD in the germline V gene. This CDR3 has 15 amino acids. Trimming took 5 bases from V and 6 from J, leaving 16 bases between them. CDR3 in amino acids: CATSAPGLWSNEQFF. The CDR3 coding sequence is TGTGCCACCAGTGCTCCCGGCCTTTGGAGCAATGAGCAGTTCTTC.

This clone was counted many times. The chain joins TRBV25-1 to TRBJ2-5; 15 bases are shared with TRBD2. Germline trimming cut 1 base from V and 3 bases from J; bases unmatched to any gene: 6. Germline-derived CDR1 and CDR2 are MGHDK and SYGVNS. The CDR3 covers 18 residues. In DNA form, the CDR3 reads TGTGCCAGCAGTGAATTAGGTTGGACTAGCGGGAGGGAAGAGACCCAGTACTTC. As protein: CASSELGWTSGREETQYF.

This clone appeared many times. This chain connects TRBV19 to TRBJ1-2; no clear D gene. The CDR3 totals 13 residues. The germline gives CDR1 LNHDA, CDR2 SQIVND (reference sequence). The V gene lost 8 bases and the J gene lost 1 base, with 11 bases spanning the gap. This chain's CDR3 is CASWQGSNYGYTF. The CDR3 nucleotides are TGTGCCAGTTGGCAAGGTAGTAACTATGGCTACACCTTC.

The chain employs TRBV20-1 and TRBJ1-2; TRBD1 is a possible D gene (5 bases). CDR3 size: 16 residues. Trimming removed 3 bases at V and 2 bases at J, with 19 bases between. Looked up from germline, CDR1 is DFQATT and CDR2 is SNEGSKA (reference sequence). In DNA, the CDR3 is TGCAGTGCTAGTTCCCAGGCTATGGGGGAGAACTATGGCTACACCTTC. Translated, it gives CSASSQAMGENYGYTF.

This clone occurred once. The chain is built from TRBV20-1 and TRBJ2-7; TRBD1 matches at 7 bases. From germline, CDR1 is DFQATT and CDR2 SNEGSKA (reference sequence). CDR3 length: 13 amino acids. V was pared by 3 bases and J by 2 bases, with 4 bases of the junction left unmatched. CDR3 loop: CSASATGAYEQYF. CDR3 coding DNA: TGCAGTGCTAGTGCCACAGGGGCCTACGAGCAGTACTTC.

This clone was recorded a few times. This chain joins TRBV6-1 and TRBJ2-7; D is unresolved. Trimming cost V 6 bases and J 7 bases, with 10 bases left between them. This CDR3 has 11 residues. Germline loops: CDR1 MNHNS, CDR2 SASEGT. The CDR3 spells CASSGVGEQYF. In DNA form, the CDR3 reads TGTGCCAGCAGCGGCGTCGGAGAGCAGTACTTC.

This clone was seen ten or more times. CDR3 loop: CASSASRRVSGGDGEQFF. The DNA of the CDR3 is TGTGCCAGCAGCGCCTCCCGCAGGGTTAGCGGGGGAGACGGTGAGCAGTTCTTC. The V gene is TRBV9, the J gene TRBJ2-1; 9 bases align to TRBD2. The CDR3 sequence is 18 residues long. Per germline, CDR1 SGDLS and CDR2 YYNGEE. J lost 9 bases, V lost 3 bases, and 19 bases had no gene match. Full variable domain (rest looked up from reference TRBV9 and TRBJ2-1): DSGVTQTPKHLITATGQRVTLRCSPRSGDLSVYWYQQSLDQGLQFLIQYYNGEERAKGNILERFSAQQFPDLHSELNLSSLELGDSALYFCASSASRRVSGGDGEQFFGPGTRLTVL.

This clone was picked up many times. V is TRBV9 and J is TRBJ2-2; D gene uncertain. Germline lookup yields CDR1 SGDLS and CDR2 YYNGEE. CDR3 length: 13 residues. The V and J ends lost 2 bases and 8 bases respectively, with 10 bases between them. The CDR3 is CASSVGVWGELFF. The CDR3 DNA reads TGTGCCAGCAGCGTTGGGGTGTGGGGGGAGCTGTTTTTT.

This clone showed up many times. This chain links TRBV27 with TRBJ2-5; D may be TRBD2 (6 bases). V was pared by 5 bases and J by 5 bases, with 15 bases between. The germline V gene has CDR1 MNHEY and CDR2 SMNVEV (reference sequence). This CDR3 comprises 14 residues. In DNA, the CDR3 is TGTGCCAGCAGTCCGCGAATAGCGGTGGAGACCCAGTACTTC. It specifies CASSPRIAVETQYF.

In its sample, this clone was seen a few times. V usage is TRBV20-1 and J usage is TRBJ1-2; no definite D call. Per germline, CDR1 DFQATT and CDR2 SNEGSKA (reference sequence). Trimming removed 0 bases at V and 8 bases at J, with 13 bases between. The CDR3 spans 13 residues. The CDR3 DNA sequence: TGCAGTGCTAGAGACACCGGACGTAGGGGCTACACCTTC. Translating gives CSARDTGRRGYTF.

This clone was seen ten or more times. V is TRBV10-3 and J is TRBJ1-5, with D possibly being TRBD1 (6 bases). Germline loops: CDR1 ENHRY, CDR2 SYGVKD. The length of the CDR3 is 15 residues. Trimming took 10 bases from V and 0 from J, leaving 16 bases between them. As DNA, the CDR3 is TGTGCCACCGCCGGGGGGCAAAATAGCAATCAGCCCCAGCATTTT. Residues: CATAGGQNSNQPQHF.

Many counts were recorded for this clone. The V and J genes are TRBV19 and TRBJ1-5, with a tentative D call TRBD1 (5 bases). The CDR3 length is 16 residues. The V end was cut by 3 bases, the J end by 2 bases, with 14 bases between. CDR1 is LNHDA and CDR2 is SQIVND in the germline V gene (reference sequence). The CDR3 loop reads CASSMGRASRNQPQHF. In nucleotides, the CDR3 is TGTGCCAGTAGTATGGGCAGGGCTAGTCGCAATCAGCCCCAGCATTTT.

This clone was seen more than once but under ten times. Compared with germline, one end of the junction differs, possibly owing to a read error. The same CDR3 can be traced to other DNA sequences in this sample. CDR3 sequence (DNA): TGCGCCAGCAGTTCTCCTCGGACAGGGGGCGGCACTGAAGCTTTCTTT. It codes for CASSSPRTGGGTEAFF. This chain connects TRBV28 to TRBJ1-1; 11 positions match TRBD1. This CDR3 is 16 amino acids long. Germline assignment: CDR1 MDHEN and CDR2 SYDVKM.

This clone has just one count. Given a much more abundant clone one base away, this may be a read error. The chain uses TRBV20-1 and TRBJ2-1, with TRBD2 matching over 11 bases. This CDR3 is built from 17 residues. J gave up 9 bases and V 5 bases, and 18 bases lay outside the gene matches. CDR1 and CDR2 from the germline V gene are DFQATT and SNEGSKA (reference sequence). CDR3 residues: CSAVGLAGGGAMGEQFF. CDR3 DNA: TGCAGTGCTGTCGGCCTAGCGGGAGGAGGAGCGATGGGTGAGCAGTTCTTC.

This clone was found many times. The rearrangement links TRBV9 to TRBJ2-5; tentative D call: TRBD1 (6 bases). The CDR3 is 15 amino acids. V lost 0 bases to trimming and J lost 4 bases, with 13 bases between them. CDR1 is SGDLS and CDR2 is YYNGEE in the germline V gene. CDR3 sequence reads: CASSVGWTDPETQYF. The CDR3 DNA is TGTGCCAGCAGCGTAGGGTGGACAGACCCAGAGACCCAGTACTTC.

There are a few counts of this clone. The CDR3 region is CASSYLDPRQSSPLHF. The CDR3 DNA is TGTGCCAGCAGTTACCTCGACCCCCGACAGAGTTCACCCCTCCACTTT. The chain joins TRBV6-2 or TRBV6-3 to TRBJ1-6, with a possible D match to TRBD1 (5 bases). The CDR3 has 16 residues. Per germline, CDR1 MNHEY and CDR2 SVGEGT. Deletions cut 2 bases from V and 9 bases from J, with 17 bases between.

Remarks on this clone: Just one base apart from a much larger clone, this may be a read error. The chain combines TRBV20-1 with TRBJ2-5, with 15 bases that match TRBD2. CDR1 and CDR2 (germline): DFQATT, SNEGSKA (reference sequence). This CDR3 contains 16 residues. Here the CDR3 DNA reads TGCAGTGCTCCCCGGACTAGCGGGGGGGACTTGGAGACCCATTACTTC. This translates into CSAPRTSGGDLETHYF.

The V gene is TRBV20-1, the J gene TRBJ1-6; D possibly corresponds to TRBD1 (6 bases). Trimming stripped 3 bases from V and 10 bases from J, with 16 bases between. The CDR3 is made up of 14 amino acids. Germline V lookup: CDR1 DFQATT, CDR2 SNEGSKA (reference sequence). The CDR3 DNA sequence: TGCAGTGCTAGGGGAACAGGGTGGGGATCACCCCTCCACTTT. Its protein is CSARGTGWGSPLHF.

This clone was recorded at least ten times. This sequence joins TRBV30 and TRBJ1-2; D remains unclear. The CDR3 extends over 12 amino acids. Germline V gene sequence: CDR1 GTSNPN, CDR2 SVGIG (reference sequence). Trimming shortened V by 2 bases and J by 5 bases, and 9 bases separated the two germline ends. CDR3 loop: CAWSRTAYGYTF. The CDR3, as DNA: TGTGCCTGGAGTCGGACGGCTTATGGCTACACCTTC.

This clone has ten or more counts. This chain connects TRBV5-6 to TRBJ2-7; D gene unclear. The CDR3 length is 12 residues. The germline gives CDR1 SGHDT, CDR2 YYEEEE. Trimming removed 0 bases from V and 5 bases from J, with 6 bases in between. The CDR3 sequence is CASSLVDDEQYF. In DNA form, the CDR3 reads TGTGCCAGCAGCTTGGTGGACGACGAGCAGTACTTC.

Many counts were recorded for this clone. This rearrangement joins TRBV5-1 to TRBJ2-7, with 7 bases fitting TRBD1. Trimming cost V 1 base and J 4 bases; bases outside gene matches: 5. Per germline, CDR1 SGHRS and CDR2 YFSETQ. The CDR3 is 14 residues long. Here the CDR3 reads CASSLIGTAYEQYF. In nucleotides, the CDR3 is TGCGCCAGCAGCTTGATTGGGACAGCGTACGAGCAGTACTTC.

This clone appeared many times. The chain combines TRBV12-3 or TRBV12-4 with TRBJ1-1, with 7 nucleotides matching TRBD1. The CDR3 is 12 residues long. V was clipped by 3 bases and J by 8 bases; unmatched bases: 3. The CDR3 bases are TGTGCCAGCAGTTTGGACAGGCCCGAAGCTTTCTTT. Translation gives CASSLDRPEAFF.